These 26 T cell receptor beta chains were all obtained from the same sample, sequenced in a study of shared clonotypes between healthy human individuals. The data were produced by immunoSEQ multiplex PCR, yet TCRdb's version contains in-frame clones alone and is incomplete. The sample holds roughly 2,300,000 clones, 85% to 95% seen once. The sequenced sample consisted of naive CD4+ T cells from PBMCs. Subset indicated: CD45RA+ positively selected. The receptors come from a man between 18 and 29 years old in good health. Some clones in this sample may be carry-over from other donors' samples.

V is TRBV6-5 and J is TRBJ1-5, with 9 bases that match TRBD1. Germline assignment: CDR1 MNHEY and CDR2 SVGAGI. CDR3 length equals 13 residues. The V gene end was trimmed by 9 bases and the J gene end by 7 bases; junction bases not matched to a gene: 7. CDR3 nucleotide sequence: TGTGCCAGTGCTCCGGGACAGGGCCAGCCCCAGCATTTT. Its protein is CASAPGQGQPQHF.

This clone was observed once. The chain is built from TRBV4-2 and TRBJ1-4; 9 bases fit TRBD1. The CDR3 extends over 16 amino acids. Germline V gene data show CDR1 as LGHNA and CDR2 as YNFKEQ. V lost 0 bases to trimming and J lost 13 bases; unmatched junction nucleotides: 12. CDR3 protein: CASSQEGGTGHTRLFF. Written as DNA, the CDR3 is TGTGCCAGCAGCCAAGAAGGCGGGACAGGGCATACGAGACTGTTTTTT.

This clone was observed a single time. This chain links TRBV10-1 with TRBJ2-7, with D maybe TRBD2 (5 bases). CDR1 and CDR2 from the germline V gene are WNHNN and SYGVQD (reference sequence). Trimming took 4 bases from V and 3 from J, leaving 10 bases between them. The CDR3 contains 13 residues. The CDR3 spells CASSGGANYEQYF. CDR3 DNA: TGCGCCAGCAGTGGGGGAGCCAACTACGAGCAGTACTTC.

Comment on this clone: The same CDR3 can be traced to other DNA sequences in this sample. This rearrangement joins TRBV28 to TRBJ2-3; TRBD1 aligns across 7 bases. Trimming cost V 2 bases and J 1 base; bases outside gene matches: 3. The germline gives CDR1 MDHEN, CDR2 SYDVKM. The CDR3 has 15 residues. In DNA form, the CDR3 reads TGTGCCAGCAGTTTAGGTGGGACAGGCACAGATACGCAGTATTTT. It yields the protein CASSLGGTGTDTQYF.

This clone has just one count. This chain uses TRBV10-1 with TRBJ2-7, with 7 bases lining up with TRBD1. In germline, CDR1 is WNHNN, CDR2 SYGVQD (reference sequence). The CDR3 length is 14 residues. The junction had 4 bases not matched to a gene; V was cut back by 3 bases and J by 2 bases. CDR3 bases: TGCGCCAGCAGTGACGTGGGGACAGCCTACGAGCAGTACTTC. Translation gives CASSDVGTAYEQYF.

The chain has TRBV10-1 and TRBJ2-2, with D hard to call. V was pared by 1 base and J by 6 bases, with 6 bases between. The CDR3 spans 13 residues. CDR1 is WNHNN, CDR2 SYGVQD, per germline (reference sequence). CDR3 DNA sequence: TGCGCCAGCAGTGAGTTGGATCCCGGGGAGCTGTTTTTT. Its protein product is CASSELDPGELFF.

This clone appeared once. V is TRBV12-5 and J is TRBJ2-7, with D maybe TRBD2 (5 bases). Germline V gene lookup returns CDR1 LGHNT and CDR2 FRNRAP. This CDR3 has 19 amino acids. Deletions cut 3 bases from V and 1 base from J, with 25 bases between. CDR3 bases: TGTGCTAGTGGTTTCCTAAGACCGGGATCCATGTCGGAATCCTACGAGCAGTACTTC. Protein product: CASGFLRPGSMSESYEQYF.

The chain joins TRBV28 to TRBJ1-2; D not resolved. Trimming shortened V by 6 bases and J by 2 bases, and 10 bases separated the two germline ends. This CDR3 contains 13 residues. The germline V gene encodes CDR1 MDHEN and CDR2 SYDVKM. CDR3 bases: TGTGCCAGCAGCACAAATACAAACTATGGCTACACCTTC. Protein: CASSTNTNYGYTF.

The chain joins TRBV4-2 to TRBJ2-6; a possible D gene is TRBD2 (6 bases). CDR1 LGHNA and CDR2 YNFKEQ come from the germline V gene. V was trimmed by 3 bases and J by 0 bases, leaving 18 bases between them. This CDR3 is built from 19 residues. The DNA for the CDR3 is TGTGCCAGCAGCCAGTCTTTGGAGGGGCGCCCCTCTGGGGCCAACGTCCTGACTTTC. Protein: CASSQSLEGRPSGANVLTF.

The J gene is TRBJ1-1, the V gene TRBV5-6; tentative D call: TRBD1 (5 bases). The CDR3 is made up of 15 amino acids. Germline CDR1 is SGHDT and CDR2 is YYEEEE. Trimming took 2 bases from V and 0 from J, leaving 11 bases between them. The CDR3 loop reads CASSLRDGVNTEAFF. CDR3 nucleotide sequence: TGTGCCAGCAGCTTACGGGACGGAGTGAACACTGAAGCTTTCTTT.

This chain links TRBV19 with TRBJ1-5, with 9 nucleotides matching TRBD1. In germline, CDR1 is LNHDA, CDR2 SQIVND (reference sequence). The junction had 4 bases not matched to a gene; V was cut back by 5 bases and J by 2 bases. CDR3 length equals 15 residues. CDR3 amino acids: CASSWDRARNQPQHF. CDR3 DNA sequence: TGTGCCAGTAGTTGGGACAGGGCCCGCAATCAGCCCCAGCATTTT. Complete variable domain (other parts from reference TRBV19 and TRBJ1-5): DGGITQSPKYLFRKEGQNVTLSCEQNLNHDAMYWYRQDPGQGLRLIYYSQIVNDFQKGDIAEGYSVSREKKESFPLTVTSAQKNPTAFYLCASSWDRARNQPQHFGDGTRLSIL.

V usage is TRBV6-5 and J usage is TRBJ1-3; possibly TRBD1 for D (5 bases). Germline CDR1 is MNHEY and CDR2 is SVGAGI. The ends were cut back, 5 bases at V and 0 bases at J, with 8 bases in the middle. This CDR3 contains 14 residues. Written as DNA, the CDR3 is TGTGCCAGCAGTCGGACACGCTCTGGAAACACCATATATTTT. It encodes CASSRTRSGNTIYF.

The chain joins TRBV27 to TRBJ2-7; D unclear. CDR1 and CDR2 (germline): MNHEY, SMNVEV (reference sequence). V was clipped by 5 bases and J by 0 bases, with 17 bases between them. The CDR3 has 16 residues. The CDR3 bases are TGTGCCAGCAGTCCCAAGGCAGACCGCTACTCCTACGAGCAGTACTTC. Translated, it gives CASSPKADRYSYEQYF.

The chain recombines TRBV5-1 with TRBJ2-5, with D unresolved. This CDR3 spans 14 amino acids. Per the germline V gene, CDR1 is SGHRS and CDR2 is YFSETQ. V lost 2 bases, J lost 0 bases, and 8 bases lay in between. In DNA form, the CDR3 reads TGCGCCAGCAGCTTTGGGGTGTACCAAGAGACCCAGTACTTC. It is translated as CASSFGVYQETQYF.

The chain joins TRBV11-2 to TRBJ2-7; D is perhaps TRBD1 or TRBD2 (5 bases each). This CDR3 is 15 amino acids long. V dropped 1 base and J dropped 1 base, with 11 bases sitting between them. The germline V gene has CDR1 SGHAT and CDR2 FQNNGV. This chain's CDR3 is CASSLVGTVSYEQYF. CDR3 nucleotides: TGTGCCAGCAGCTTAGTCGGGACCGTTTCCTACGAGCAGTACTTC.

The chain has TRBV6-1 and TRBJ1-1, with D tentatively TRBD1 (5 bases). The germline V and J ends were trimmed by 2 bases and 1 base, with 14 bases remaining between them. There are 16 residues in the CDR3. From germline, CDR1 is MNHNS and CDR2 SASEGT. CDR3 in amino acids: CASSERVGAKNTEAFF. CDR3 coding DNA: TGTGCCAGCAGTGAAAGAGTTGGGGCTAAGAACACTGAAGCTTTCTTT.

J is TRBJ1-2 and V is TRBV18, with 9 bases matching TRBD1. J gave up 4 bases and V 3 bases, and 9 bases lay outside the gene matches. This CDR3 has 16 residues. Germline V gene data show CDR1 as KGHSH and CDR2 as LQKENI. The CDR3 region is CASSPRGQGTTYGYTF. The CDR3 DNA sequence: TGTGCCAGCTCACCCAGAGGACAGGGGACAACCTATGGCTACACCTTC.

V is TRBV10-1 and J is TRBJ2-1, with 9 bases identical to TRBD2. Germline V CDR1 and CDR2: WNHNN, SYGVQD (reference sequence). The CDR3 length is 15 residues. V lost 4 bases and J lost 4; bases outside the gene matches: 5. The CDR3 spells CASSVEAGGYNEQFF. The CDR3 DNA follows: TGCGCCAGCAGTGTTGAAGCGGGAGGATACAATGAGCAGTTCTTC.

The J gene is TRBJ2-5, the V gene TRBV5-6, with D uncertain. Trimming stripped 3 bases from V and 5 bases from J, with 11 bases between. The length of the CDR3 is 13 residues. The germline gives CDR1 SGHDT, CDR2 YYEEEE. CDR3 in DNA: TGTGCCAGCAGCTCTCAAATCCTGGAGACCCAGTACTTC. Its protein product is CASSSQILETQYF.

With respect to this clone: Other DNA sequences from this sample encode an identical CDR3 as well. CDR3 bases: TGCGCCAGCAGCCTCGGGACAATACAAGAGACCCAGTACTTC. Translated: CASSLGTIQETQYF. The chain recombines TRBV5-1 with TRBJ2-5; tentative D call: TRBD1 (6 bases). Trimming pared 4 bases from V and 2 bases from J, leaving 12 bases between. The length of the CDR3 is 14 residues. Germline V gives CDR1 SGHRS, CDR2 YFSETQ. Looking up the rest from reference TRBV5-1 and TRBJ2-5 gives the full variable domain: KAGVTQTPRYLIKTRGQQVTLSCSPISGHRSVSWYQQTPGQGLQFLFEYFSETQRNKGNFPGRFSGRQFSNSRSEMNVSTLELGDSALYLCASSLGTIQETQYFGPGTRLLVL.

This clone was detected only a few times. The sample has other DNA sequences that encode this CDR3 too. This chain connects TRBV6-6 to TRBJ1-1; 10 nucleotides match TRBD1. V lost 4 bases, J lost 2 bases, and 1 base stayed unmatched. This CDR3 is built from 14 residues. The V gene's germline CDR1 is MNHNY and CDR2 SVGAGI (reference sequence). The CDR3 loop reads CASSSTGGNTEAFF. The CDR3 coding sequence is TGTGCCAGCAGTTCGACAGGGGGCAACACTGAAGCTTTCTTT.

There are a few counts of this clone. The sample carries other DNA sequences with the same CDR3. CDR3 in amino acids: CASSVGLAGTGELFF. In DNA form, the CDR3 reads TGTGCCAGCAGCGTAGGGCTAGCGGGAACCGGGGAGCTGTTTTTT. The V gene is TRBV9, the J gene TRBJ2-2; 9 nucleotides align to TRBD2. Germline CDR1 reads SGDLS; CDR2 reads YYNGEE. Trimming removed 0 bases from V and 5 bases from J; junction bases left unmatched: 2. This CDR3 is 15 amino acids long.

This sequence joins TRBV11-1 and TRBJ1-3; 7 bases fit TRBD1. Germline assignment: CDR1 SGHAT and CDR2 FQDESV (reference sequence). The V gene end was trimmed by 6 bases and the J gene end by 7 bases; junction bases not matched to a gene: 9. This CDR3 is built from 14 residues. As DNA, the CDR3 is TGTGCCAGCAGAGTTGACAGGGAAAGGAACACCATATATTTT. Translating gives CASRVDRERNTIYF.

The chain recombines TRBV12-5 with TRBJ2-7; D is undetermined. CDR3 size: 13 residues. With 7 bases removed from V and 4 bases from J, the gap between germline ends came to 14 bases. CDR1 and CDR2 (germline): LGHNT, FRNRAP. Here the CDR3 DNA reads TGTGCTAGTGCCCCAAACGGGCAGTACGAGCAGTACTTC. Translated, it gives CASAPNGQYEQYF. Full variable domain (remainder filled in from reference TRBV12-5 and TRBJ2-7): DARVTQTPRHKVTEMGQEVTMRCQPILGHNTVFWYRQTMMQGLELLAYFRNRAPLDDSGMPKDRFSAEMPDATLATLKIQPSEPRDSAVYFCASAPNGQYEQYFGPGTRLTVT.

The chain employs TRBV2 and TRBJ2-2, with a weak D call TRBD1 (6 bases). CDR1 and CDR2 from the germline V gene are SNHLY and FYNNEI. The CDR3 contains 14 residues. V shed 7 bases and J shed 5 bases, with 14 bases lying between them. The DNA for the CDR3 is TGTGCCAGCACTAACATGGGGGCGACCGGGGAGCTGTTTTTT. Translating gives CASTNMGATGELFF.

The rearrangement links TRBV29-1 to TRBJ1-2; D may be TRBD1 (6 bases). Trimming cost V 3 bases and J 2 bases, with 16 bases left between them. The CDR3 loop spans 15 amino acids. Looked up from germline, CDR1 is SQVTM and CDR2 is ANQGSEA. The CDR3 DNA is TGCAGCGTTGATCCAAGTGGCAGGGGCAACTATGGCTACACCTTC. It codes for CSVDPSGRGNYGYTF.